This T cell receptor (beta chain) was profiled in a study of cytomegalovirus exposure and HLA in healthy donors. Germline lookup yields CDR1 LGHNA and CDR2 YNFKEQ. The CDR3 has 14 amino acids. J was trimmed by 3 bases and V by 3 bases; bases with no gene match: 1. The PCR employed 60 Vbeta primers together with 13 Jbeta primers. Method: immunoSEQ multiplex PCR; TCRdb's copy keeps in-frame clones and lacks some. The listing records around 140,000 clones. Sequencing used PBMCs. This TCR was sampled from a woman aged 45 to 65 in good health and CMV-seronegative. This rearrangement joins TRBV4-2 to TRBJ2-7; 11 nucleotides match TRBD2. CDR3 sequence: CASSQGLADYEQYF. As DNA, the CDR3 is TGTGCCAGCAGCCAGGGACTAGCGGACTACGAGCAGTACTTC.